This is a list of T cell receptor beta chains from one sample in a study of cytomegalovirus exposure and HLA in healthy donors. Profiling relied on immunoSEQ multiplex PCR, and the TCRdb table lists in-frame clones only, not all of them. The table shows approximately 170,000 clones, with roughly four fifths occurring only once. The sample comprised PBMCs. The receptors were sampled from a woman aged 25 to 39 in good health and CMV-seropositive. Both conserved end residues are part of each CDR3. A D gene is named only where the DNA matches it firmly. Size is omitted from some rows. Given values are once, few, many or a class for expanded clones.

clone_size j_call v_call d_call cdr3_aa cdr3_nt
- TRBJ1-1 TRBV29-1 - CSAGTSEAFF TGCAGCGCTGGGACTTCTGAAGCTTTCTTT
- TRBJ1-2 TRBV7-9 TRBD1 CASSLGTGVNYGYTF TGTGCCAGCAGCTTAGGGACAGGGGTTAACTATGGCTACACCTTC
- TRBJ1-6 TRBV6-5 - CASSYSQSTHSPLHF TGTGCCAGCAGTTACTCACAGTCTACCCATTCACCCCTCCACTTT
- TRBJ2-2 TRBV18 TRBD1 CASSQDRGRAAGELFF TGTGCCAGCTCACAGGACAGGGGACGCGCGGCCGGGGAGCTGTTTTTT
- TRBJ1-3 TRBV19 - CASIPWGTSDSGNTIYF TGTGCCAGTATCCCCTGGGGGACATCGGACTCTGGAAACACCATATATTTT
- TRBJ2-5 TRBV7-9 TRBD2 CASSLNDLAGVHPPEAQYF TGTGCCAGCAGCTTAAATGACCTAGCGGGAGTCCACCCCCCCGAAGCCCAGTACTTC
- TRBJ2-5 TRBV2 TRBD1 CASSSQTGTETQYF TGTGCCAGCAGCTCACAGACAGGGACAGAGACCCAGTACTTC
- TRBJ2-2 TRBV28 TRBD1 CASSYTRGSTGELFF TGTGCCAGCAGCTACACCAGGGGGAGCACCGGGGAGCTGTTTTTT
few TRBJ1-6 TRBV11-2 TRBD1 CASSPHSGQGVVQSSPLHF TGTGCCAGCAGCCCACACTCGGGACAGGGGGTTGTACAGAGTTCACCCCTCCACTTT
- TRBJ2-5 TRBV29-1 - CSVDADGGYQETQYF TGCAGCGTCGACGCAGACGGGGGATACCAAGAGACCCAGTACTTC
- TRBJ2-3 TRBV30 TRBD2 CAWGLAGGADTQYF TGTGCCTGGGGGCTAGCGGGGGGGGCAGATACGCAGTATTTT
- TRBJ2-1 TRBV6-5 TRBD2 CASTSSGATYNEQFF TGTGCCAGCACCTCTAGCGGGGCCACCTACAATGAGCAGTTCTTC
- TRBJ2-1 TRBV2 TRBD2 CASSSGGSSYNEQFF TGTGCCAGCAGTAGCGGGGGGAGCTCCTACAATGAGCAGTTCTTC
few TRBJ2-2 TRBV13 TRBD1 CASSRRTGAHTGELFF TGTGCCAGCAGCAGAAGGACAGGGGCGCACACCGGGGAGCTGTTTTTT
- TRBJ2-1 TRBV11-2 TRBD2 CASSSLAGVAYNEQFF TGTGCCAGCAGCTCACTAGCGGGAGTGGCCTACAATGAGCAGTTCTTC
- TRBJ2-3 TRBV2 - CASSVSTDTQYF TGTGCCAGCAGCGTGAGCACAGATACGCAGTATTTT
once TRBJ2-4 TRBV15 - CATSRDGLAQNIQYF TGTGCCACCAGCAGAGATGGGCTAGCTCAAAACATTCAGTACTTC
- TRBJ1-2 TRBV6-1 - CASSEQGNGYTF TGTGCCAGCAGTGAACAGGGGAACGGCTACACCTTC
- TRBJ2-3 TRBV5-5 - CASIRAGQLGGTDTQYF TGTGCCAGCATCCGGGCGGGACAGTTGGGCGGCACAGATACGCAGTATTTT
- TRBJ1-4 TRBV5-1 TRBD1 CASSPFSGQGMVWEKLFF TGCGCCAGCAGCCCATTCTCGGGACAGGGGATGGTTTGGGAAAAACTGTTTTTT
few TRBJ2-2 TRBV10-3 TRBD2 CAIMGGGHTGELFF TGTGCCATCATGGGCGGGGGACACACCGGGGAGCTGTTTTTT
few TRBJ1-5 TRBV4-3 - CASSPVMRQPQHF TGCGCCAGCAGCCCCGTCATGAGGCAGCCCCAGCATTTT
- TRBJ2-1 TRBV18 - CASSPKGTEADSYNEQFF TGTGCCAGCTCACCAAAGGGAACGGAGGCTGACTCCTACAATGAGCAGTTCTTC
- TRBJ1-4 TRBV6-5 TRBD1 CASSYSGQGLEKLFF TGTGCCAGCAGTTACTCAGGACAGGGTTTGGAAAAACTGTTTTTT